One sample yielded the 13 T cell receptor beta chains listed below, sequenced in a study of shared clonotypes between healthy human individuals. Clones were read by immunoSEQ multiplex PCR, and TCRdb kept only the in-frame ones, dropping some. This sample carries about 560,000 clones, around 78% of them seen once, and the ten largest clones take around 12%. The sequenced material came from PBMCs. All receptors derive from a woman aged 40 to 49 in good health. Some clones in this sample may be carry-over from other donors' samples.

For the CDR3, the DNA is TGTGCCAGCAGCGTAGGGCAGGAGAACACCGGGGAGCTGTTTTTT. Translating gives CASSVGQENTGELFF. The chain has TRBV9 and TRBJ2-2; D gene unclear. Germline V gives CDR1 SGDLS, CDR2 YYNGEE. The V and J ends lost 0 bases and 1 base respectively, with 7 bases between them. The CDR3 length is 15 residues.

The J gene is TRBJ2-7, the V gene TRBV11-2; weak D call: TRBD2 (5 bases). This CDR3 has 15 residues. The germline CDR1 and CDR2 sequences are SGHAT and FQNNGV. V was clipped by 0 bases and J by 6 bases, with 15 bases between them. Here the CDR3 reads CASSLEGGLLGEQYF. The CDR3 DNA is TGTGCCAGCAGCTTAGAGGGCGGACTTTTGGGCGAGCAGTACTTC.

This clone was detected once. V usage is TRBV2 and J usage is TRBJ2-5, with 8 bases fitting TRBD2. Germline CDR1 SNHLY, CDR2 FYNNEI. V lost 10 bases and J lost 2; bases outside the gene matches: 12. CDR3 length: 15 residues. CDR3 in amino acids: CAIQPGSSGQETQYF. The DNA for the CDR3 is TGTGCCATCCAGCCTGGATCTAGCGGGCAAGAGACCCAGTACTTC.

Turning to this clone: This likely traces to a read error, being one base from a far larger clone. This sample also contains other DNA sequences that code for the same CDR3. This CDR3 is CASSLSGTAEQFF. CDR3 DNA: TGCGCCAGCAGCCTGAGCGGGACAGCTGAGCAGTTCTTC. The J gene is TRBJ2-1, the V gene TRBV5-4; D could derive from TRBD1 or TRBD2 (7 bases each). This CDR3 region has 13 residues. Germline assignment: CDR1 SGHNT and CDR2 YYREEE (reference sequence).

The genes are TRBV28 and TRBJ1-3; D not certain. The germline gives CDR1 MDHEN, CDR2 SYDVKM. The ends were cut back, 1 base at V and 4 bases at J, with 8 bases in the middle. The CDR3 length is 14 residues. Here the CDR3 reads CASSLFSLGNTIYF. Here the CDR3 DNA reads TGTGCCAGCAGTTTATTCTCCCTCGGAAACACCATATATTTT.

Points on this clone: Since a much larger clone is just one base distant, this may be a read error. Other DNA sequences in the same sample also yield this CDR3. The J gene is TRBJ1-1, the V gene TRBV11-3; no clear D gene. Per the germline V gene, CDR1 is SGHNT and CDR2 is YENEEA. The CDR3 length is 14 residues. The CDR3 DNA reads as TGTGCAAGCAGCTTTTCCGGGATGAACACTGAAGCTTTCTTT. It yields the protein CASSFSGMNTEAFF. The full variable domain, its missing parts supplied by reference TRBV11-3 and TRBJ1-1, is EAGVVQSPRYKIIEKKQPVAFWCNPISGHNTLYWYLQNLGQGPELLIRYENEEAVDDSQLPKDRFSAERLKGVDSTLKIQPAELGDSAVYLCASSFSGMNTEAFFGQGTRLTVV.

This rearrangement joins TRBV7-3 to TRBJ2-2; D is possibly TRBD1 (5 bases). The CDR3 loop spans 13 amino acids. Germline V CDR1 and CDR2: SGHTA, FQGTGA. V was clipped by 7 bases and J by 4 bases, with 10 bases between them. In DNA form, the CDR3 reads TGTGCCAGCACCGGTGGGGCCACCGGGGAGCTGTTTTTT. It specifies CASTGGATGELFF.

Points on this clone: This same CDR3 is encoded by further DNA sequences in the sample. The chain uses TRBV7-6 and TRBJ1-1; the D gene is possibly TRBD1 (5 bases). The CDR3 totals 16 residues. CDR1 is SGHVS, CDR2 FNYEAQ, per germline. V was trimmed by 4 bases and J by 5 bases, leaving 20 bases between them. The CDR3 loop is CASSSRVGRGGTEAFF. The CDR3 nucleotides read TGTGCCAGCAGCTCCCGAGTGGGGAGGGGTGGAACTGAAGCTTTCTTT.

This chain connects TRBV7-6 to TRBJ2-5, with D possibly being TRBD1 (6 bases). The CDR3 totals 15 residues. CDR1 and CDR2 from the germline V gene are SGHVS and FNYEAQ. The ends were cut back, 3 bases at V and 5 bases at J, with 16 bases in the middle. CDR3 amino acids: CASSFGGHGGETQYF. DNA of the CDR3: TGTGCCAGCAGCTTTGGGGGACACGGCGGGGAGACCCAGTACTTC.

Only a few counts were recorded for this clone. The rearrangement uses TRBV21-1 and TRBJ1-1; no check of the table's D call, TRBD1, against the DNA was made. TRBV21-1 is a documented pseudogene. The CDR3 runs 14 residues. CDR3 loop: CASSTLQGVTEAFF. The CDR3 bases are TGTGCCAGCAGCACTTTACAGGGGGTCACTGAAGCTTTCTTT.

The chain is built from TRBV30 and TRBJ2-5; 7 nucleotides align to TRBD1. Near its end, the DNA agrees better with TRBJ2-7, so the J call may be wrong. Germline assignment: CDR1 GTSNPN and CDR2 SVGIG (reference sequence). The CDR3 loop spans 14 amino acids. CDR3 in amino acids: CAWSLGTALYEQYF. DNA of the CDR3: TGTGCCTGGAGTCTGGGGACAGCCCTCTACGAGCAGTACTTC.

The chain links TRBV7-2 to TRBJ2-1; D possibly corresponds to TRBD2 (5 bases). The V gene's germline CDR1 is SGHTA and CDR2 FQGNSA. This CDR3 is 16 amino acids long. V was clipped by 1 base and J by 2 bases, with 12 bases between them. The CDR3 DNA reads as TGTGCCAGCAGCTTAGTAGGGAGCGGTCCCTACAATGAGCAGTTCTTC. Protein sequence: CASSLVGSGPYNEQFF.

V and J are TRBV9 and TRBJ2-7; TRBD1 matches at 7 bases. V dropped 4 bases and J dropped 3; count of bases not matched to a gene: 10. Germline V gives CDR1 SGDLS, CDR2 YYNGEE. The CDR3 has 15 residues. CDR3 bases: TGTGCCAGCAGCCCCTCGACAGGGCCGATCTACGAGCAGTACTTC. Amino acid sequence: CASSPSTGPIYEQYF.